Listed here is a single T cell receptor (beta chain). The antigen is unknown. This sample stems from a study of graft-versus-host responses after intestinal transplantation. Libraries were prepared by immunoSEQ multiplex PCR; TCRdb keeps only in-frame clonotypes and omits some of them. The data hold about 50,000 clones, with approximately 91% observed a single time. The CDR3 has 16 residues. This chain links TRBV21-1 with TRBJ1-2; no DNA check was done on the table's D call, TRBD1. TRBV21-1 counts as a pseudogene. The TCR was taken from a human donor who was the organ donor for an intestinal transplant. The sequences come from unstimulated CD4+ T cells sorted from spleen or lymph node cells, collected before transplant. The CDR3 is CASSKERRTANYGYTF. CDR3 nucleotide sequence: TGTGCCAGCAGCAAAGAAAGGCGGACAGCTAACTATGGCTACACCTTC.